This is a list of T cell receptor beta chains from one sample in a study of cytomegalovirus exposure and HLA in healthy donors. Measured with immunoSEQ multiplex PCR; TCRdb has only the in-frame clones, and not every one. The data show 120,000 or so clones, 80% seen once. The sequencing sample was made of PBMCs. These receptors came from a man aged 30 to 45 in good health and CMV-seronegative. Each CDR3 is given with its conserved first and last residue. D genes are given only for firm matches. Where a row states a size, it is once, few, many or the class of an expanded clone; other rows omit it.

abundance,j_gene,d_gene,v_gene,len,CDR3nt,CDR3aa
NA,TRBJ2-7,NA,TRBV6-5,13,TGTGCCAGCAGTTGGGACTCCAACTACGAGCAGTACTTC,CASSWDSNYEQYF
NA,TRBJ2-3,NA,TRBV7-3,15,TGTGCCAGCAGCTTATTAGGGGAAAACACAGATACGCAGTATTTT,CASSLLGENTDTQYF
NA,TRBJ2-7,NA,TRBV21-1,13,TGTGCCAGCACCTCTCTGGGGCGTGACGAGCAGTACTTC,CASTSLGRDEQYF
NA,TRBJ2-2,NA,TRBV6-5,15,TGTGCCAGCAGTTACTCGACGGGAAACACCGGGGAGCTGTTTTTT,CASSYSTGNTGELFF
NA,TRBJ2-3,TRBD2,TRBV11-2,16,TGTGCCAGCAGCTTCGGACTAGCAGAATACACAGATACGCAGTATTTT,CASSFGLAEYTDTQYF
NA,TRBJ1-1,NA,TRBV19,14,TGTGCCAGTAGTATTCCAGGGTTGAACACTGAAGCTTTCTTT,CASSIPGLNTEAFF
NA,TRBJ2-1,NA,TRBV19,19,TGTGCCAGTAGTATCCCGACTTCTCCCATCCCAGGGGCCTCGGATGAGCAGTTCTTC,CASSIPTSPIPGASDEQFF
few,TRBJ1-4,TRBD1,TRBV6-5,14,TGTGCCAGCAGGGGACAGGGACGGAGTGAAAAACTGTTTTTT,CASRGQGRSEKLFF
NA,TRBJ1-2,NA,TRBV5-1,13,TGCGCCAGCAGCTCCAGGACAACCTATGGCTACACCTTC,CASSSRTTYGYTF
NA,TRBJ2-1,TRBD2,TRBV7-7,14,TGTGCCAGCAGCTCTAGCGGGAGAGGCAATGAGCAGTTCTTC,CASSSSGRGNEQFF
NA,TRBJ2-7,NA,TRBV11-2,17,TGTGCCAGCAGCTTAGAAGGTAGCGGCCGCCTTTCCTACGAGCAGTACTTC,CASSLEGSGRLSYEQYF
NA,TRBJ2-7,TRBD2,TRBV27,17,TGTGCCAGCAGTTTAACCCGGCATAGCGGGAGCTCCTACGAGCAGTACTTC,CASSLTRHSGSSYEQYF
NA,TRBJ2-7,TRBD1,TRBV28,15,TGTGCCAGCAGTTTAGGAGACAGGGGGCCCTACGAGCAGTACTTC,CASSLGDRGPYEQYF
NA,TRBJ1-5,NA,TRBV6-5,12,TGTGCCAGCAGTTCGAGGGCCAGCCCCCAGCATTTT,CASSSRASPQHF
NA,TRBJ2-7,TRBD2,TRBV9,15,TGTGCCAGCAGCCCCCGCCGAGCGGGAGCTTCGGAGCAGTACTTC,CASSPRRAGASEQYF
NA,TRBJ2-2,TRBD2,TRBV2,16,TGTGCCAGCAGTGGTAGAGCGGGAGGGTTCACCGGGGAGCTGTTTTTT,CASSGRAGGFTGELFF
NA,TRBJ2-3,TRBD2,TRBV5-1,18,TGCGCCAGCAGCTTGGCGGTGACTAGCGGGAGGAGTACAGATACGCAGTATTTT,CASSLAVTSGRSTDTQYF
NA,TRBJ2-5,TRBD1,TRBV27,16,TGTGCCAGCAGTCAGCCAGGGGGCGGGCACCGAGAGACCCAGTACTTC,CASSQPGGGHRETQYF
NA,TRBJ1-2,TRBD1,TRBV11-2,13,TGTGCCAGCAGCCCAGGGACAGGGACTGGCTACACCTTC,CASSPGTGTGYTF
NA,TRBJ2-7,NA,TRBV5-1,15,TGCGCCAGCAGCTTGATCGGTACAGGATCCTACGAGCAGTACTTC,CASSLIGTGSYEQYF
NA,TRBJ1-1,NA,TRBV7-8,14,TGTGCCAGCAGCTTGCCACTCCAGAACACTGAAGCTTTCTTT,CASSLPLQNTEAFF
NA,TRBJ1-1,TRBD1,TRBV7-3,14,TGTGCCAGCAGCTTGGGACAGGGGAGGACTGAAGCTTTCTTT,CASSLGQGRTEAFF
few,TRBJ1-4,NA,TRBV6-5,8,TGTGCCAGCAGTTACTTAGCTTGG,CASSYLAW
once,TRBJ1-2,NA,TRBV29-1,14,TGCAGCGTTGAAGATCTAGGCAGCGACTATGGCTACACCTTC,CSVEDLGSDYGYTF
few,TRBJ1-4,TRBD1,TRBV28,15,TGTGCCAGCAGTTTAGCCCCGACAGGGTCCCAAAAACTGTTTTTT,CASSLAPTGSQKLFF
NA,TRBJ2-7,TRBD1,TRBV27,15,TGTGCCAGCAGCTACGGGACAGGGGGCTTGTACGAGCAGTACTTC,CASSYGTGGLYEQYF
NA,TRBJ2-7,TRBD2,TRBV27,14,TGTGCCAGCAGTTTGCGGCGGGAGGACTACGAGCAGTACTTC,CASSLRREDYEQYF
NA,TRBJ2-7,TRBD2,TRBV28,15,TGTGCCAGCAATCCCCAGAGCGGGAACTCCTACGAGCAGTACTTC,CASNPQSGNSYEQYF
few,TRBJ1-1,NA,TRBV4-1,15,TGCGCCAGCAGCCCAGGCGGGTGGGAGGGGGCTGAAGCTTTCTTT,CASSPGGWEGAEAFF
NA,TRBJ2-5,TRBD2,TRBV5-1,15,TGCGCCAGCAGCTTGGCCGAGGCTAGGGAGGGGACCCAGTACTTC,CASSLAEAREGTQYF
NA,TRBJ1-4,TRBD1,TRBV30,14,TGTGCCTGGGCCCCTGGGACAGGTTTTGAAAAACTGTTTTTT,CAWAPGTGFEKLFF
NA,TRBJ1-1,NA,TRBV6-5,13,TGTGCCAGCACCGGACTGATGAACACTGAAGCTTTCTTT,CASTGLMNTEAFF
once,TRBJ1-2,NA,TRBV19,12,TGTGCCAGTAGTATGTTACAGTATGGCTACACCTTC,CASSMLQYGYTF
once,TRBJ2-1,TRBD1,TRBV29-1,13,TGCAGCTTATCCGGGACAGGGTACAATGAGCAGTTCTTC,CSLSGTGYNEQFF
NA,TRBJ2-6,TRBD1,TRBV18,15,TGTGCCAGCTCACCGACAGGGGCCGGGGCCAACGTCCTGACTTTC,CASSPTGAGANVLTF
NA,TRBJ1-2,TRBD1,TRBV9,14,TGTGCCAGCAGCGTCGGAAGGGGGCAGAATGGCTACACCTTC,CASSVGRGQNGYTF
NA,TRBJ2-7,TRBD2,TRBV7-9,14,TGTGCCAGCAGCTCCCTAGCGGCCCCTACGGAGCAGTACTTC,CASSSLAAPTEQYF
NA,TRBJ1-1,NA,TRBV18,14,TGTGCCAGCTCACCCCCCGGTGGGAACACTGAAGCTTTCTTT,CASSPPGGNTEAFF
once,TRBJ1-2,NA,TRBV27,17,TGTGCCAGCAGCCCCACAACGAGACAGATCCCTAACTATGGCTACACCTTC,CASSPTTRQIPNYGYTF
NA,TRBJ1-5,TRBD1,TRBV18,16,TGTGCCAGCTCAGGGGGACAGGGGGTTGTAAATCAGCCCCAGCATTTT,CASSGGQGVVNQPQHF
NA,TRBJ2-1,TRBD2,TRBV5-8,16,TGTGCCAGCAGCTTGACTAGCGGGTCCTCCTACAATGAGCAGTTCTTC,CASSLTSGSSYNEQFF
NA,TRBJ1-4,NA,TRBV7-9,14,TGTGCCAGCAGCTTCAGGTCAACTAATGAAAAACTGTTTTTT,CASSFRSTNEKLFF
NA,TRBJ1-5,NA,TRBV7-9,14,TGTGCCAGCAGCTTAGCAGGGGAGGGTCAGCCCCAGAATTTT,CASSLAGEGQPQNF
NA,TRBJ2-7,NA,TRBV19,13,TGTGCCAGTAGTATAGACGGGTCCTACGAGCAGTACTTC,CASSIDGSYEQYF
once,TRBJ1-4,NA,TRBV9,15,TGTGCCAGCAGCGTAGTGGCAGGATGGGATGAAAAACTGTTTTTT,CASSVVAGWDEKLFF
NA,TRBJ2-1,NA,TRBV29-1,13,TGCAGCGTGCGGGACAGCTCCTACAATGAGCAGTTCTTC,CSVRDSSYNEQFF
NA,TRBJ2-1,NA,TRBV9,14,TGTGCCAGCAGCGGGGGGGACTCTTACAATGAGCAGTTCTTC,CASSGGDSYNEQFF
NA,TRBJ2-7,NA,TRBV25-1,14,TGTGCCAGCAGTCCTGATAGCGGCTCCTACGAGCAGTACTTC,CASSPDSGSYEQYF
NA,TRBJ2-1,NA,TRBV7-9,13,TGTGCCAGCGGGGGGAATCCCTACAATGAGCAGTTCTTC,CASGGNPYNEQFF
NA,TRBJ2-7,NA,TRBV2,14,TGTGCCAGCAGAGAGCAGGGTTTTTACTACGAGCAGTACTTC,CASREQGFYYEQYF
NA,TRBJ1-1,TRBD1,TRBV2,14,TGTGCCAGCAGTGCAACAGGGGGCCCGGATGAAGCTTTCTTT,CASSATGGPDEAFF
NA,TRBJ2-3,TRBD1,TRBV11-2,17,TGTGCCAGCAGCTTAAATGGACAGGGTTATGTCACAGATACGCAGTATTTT,CASSLNGQGYVTDTQYF
NA,TRBJ2-7,NA,TRBV11-2,16,TGTGCCAGCAGCGTAAACCGGGAGACGAATACCTACGAGCAGTACTTC,CASSVNRETNTYEQYF
few,TRBJ2-1,NA,TRBV9,20,TGTGCCAGCAGCCCCCGTACGTATAGCGGTGGAGTGGGGTCCTACAATGAGCAGTTCTTC,CASSPRTYSGGVGSYNEQFF
NA,TRBJ1-5,NA,TRBV6-4,14,TGTGCCAGCAGGGGGCCAGGGAGCAATCAGCCCCAGCATTTT,CASRGPGSNQPQHF
few,TRBJ2-7,TRBD1,TRBV19,15,TGTGCCAGTACCCTCGGGGACAGGGGGGTCTACGAGCAGTACTTC,CASTLGDRGVYEQYF
few,TRBJ2-1,NA,TRBV6-5,14,TGTGCCAGCAGTTACTCGACCAGGAACAATGAGCAGTTCTTC,CASSYSTRNNEQFF